This T cell receptor beta chain was captured in a study of regulatory T cells in long-lasting Graves disease (dated by TCRdb to the early 2020s). For the study in its entirety: Newly diagnosed Graves' disease patients had taken antithyroid drugs for less than 3 months. A total of approximately 35 samples underwent TCR sequencing: around 13 from persistent and around 20 from newly diagnosed Graves' disease patients. The study was registered as a clinical trial and conducted in China. Peripheral blood TCR sequencing and RNA sequencing compared persistent Graves' disease patients with newly diagnosed Graves' disease patients.

In the germline V gene, CDR1 corresponds to SGHVS and CDR2 to FNYEAQ. The V end gives up 6 bases and the J end 2 bases, leaving 8 bases in the junction not matched to a gene. The CDR3 goes from the cysteine to the phenylalanine over 15 residues. Only the CDR3 DNA is retained, 45 bases long and in frame from the first base. Libraries were prepared through multiplex PCR. The listed sequencing device is Illumina HiSeq 4000. TCR beta libraries were built with iRepertoire HTBI primers and Arm-PCR amplification of CDR3 regions. Gel purification was performed on PCR products prior to sequencing. Turning to the authors' computational methods: Gene usage analysis of CDR3 amino acid clonotypes used the roughly 60 TRBV and fewer than 15 TRBJ segments found across samples. Filtered high-quality paired reads were merged into contigs using COPE and FqMerger. BLAST was used to align contigs to the IMGT TRBV, TRBD and TRBJ reference genes, and CDR3 was defined following IMGT. Any clonotype with a frequency above 0.1% was counted as a highly expanded clone. Shannon entropy was used to measure repertoire diversity, and the Gini coefficient was used to measure V-J evenness. Public clonotypes were defined as clonotypes shared by more than one individual. The public sequencing data were trimmed at Q25 with fastp and processed into clonotypes with MiXCR by TCRdb, which kept only in-frame beta chains. Each entry merges the rows of one CDR3 protein and shows their most common DNA and genes. The V and J calls were determined by TCRdb, not by the authors. Recorded for this sample are about 360,000 distinct CDR3 sequences; roughly 17% of them occurred a single time. The ten largest account for 20% of the sample.

This clonotype has only a few counts. The antigen this receptor binds is unknown. One base away there is no much larger clone; base qualities are not given. The sample's time point label, in plain terms: newly diagnosed GD, antithyroid drugs for less than 3 months. For both TCR sequencing and RNA sequencing, RNA was extracted from PBMCs using TRIzol. The diagnosis of Graves' disease followed American Thyroid Association guidelines. Patients were recruited from an endocrinology department in Xi'an, China. Each patient gave 7 to 9.5 milliliters of peripheral blood, collected in an EDTA anticoagulant tube. Ficoll Paque Plus density gradient separation was used to isolate PBMCs, and no additional T cell sorting was done. An Agilent 2100 Bioanalyzer and agarose gel were used to check RNA quality, while a NanoDrop 2000 measured RNA concentration. General findings and caveats noted by the study authors: Persistent Graves' disease patients showed lower TCR Shannon entropy and fewer highly expanded clones than newly diagnosed patients, suggesting clonal expansion. Peripheral blood alone was examined, since thyroid tissue, which constituted the primary lesion, could not be accessed. Sequencing and analysis were restricted to the TCR beta chain. A larger number of public clonotypes was shared among persistent patients (about 2,700) than among newly diagnosed patients (around 890). As a limitation, the authors acknowledged that the small sample size may reduce accuracy. TRBV28, TRBJ1-2 and TRBJ2-5 were preferentially used in persistent disease, while TRBV20-1 and TRBJ2-1 were favored in newly diagnosed disease.

These data were likewise used in another study, on T cells in Graves' hyperthyroidism and ophthalmopathy. As described in the second report: Graves' hyperthyroidism was defined as stable when no progression to ophthalmopathy occurred over 18 months of follow-up. Hyperthyroidism patients were aged 18 to 65 years and newly diagnosed, with disease duration of less than 2 months. Any patient with an uncontrolled infection, another autoimmune disease, pregnancy or lactation was excluded. Diagnoses were based on clinical symptoms, serum thyroxine and TRAb, thyroid ultrasound and orbital computed tomography. A first-round RT-PCR of the TCR CDR3 used the HTBI primer set with the Qiagen OneStep RT-PCR kit. Most expanded thyroid clonotypes (frequency above 0.001) were also detected in blood, suggesting blood repertoires may reflect thyroid immune responses. A model built on a 13 V-J signature distinguished ophthalmopathy from stable hyperthyroidism, reaching approximately 89% sensitivity and around 82% specificity in cross-validation and 80%/75% in testing. In validation, the model predicted progression to ophthalmopathy a median of roughly six months before onset, with around 70% sensitivity and roughly 79% specificity. To identify TCR V-J signatures that set the groups apart, the researchers used a discovery cohort of 100 patients, made up of some 41 with Graves' ophthalmopathy and some 58 with stable Graves' hyperthyroidism. Prospective prediction of ophthalmopathy was tested in an independent validation cohort consisting of under 20 hyperthyroidism patients and about 17 patients who later progressed to ophthalmopathy. For training and testing, the approximately 92 patients in the discovery cohort were randomly divided in a 7:3 ratio. The study also compared thyroid tissue and blood T-cell repertoires from five or six Graves' hyperthyroidism patients. After blood sampling, hyperthyroidism patients were treated with methimazole at a starting dose of 30 mg daily, and ophthalmopathy patients were treated with high-dose intravenous methylprednisolone. Libraries were constructed in a second round of multiplex PCR, after which size selection and purification were carried out. Sequencing of the libraries was done on an Illumina HiSeq2000 using paired-end 100 bp reads. SOAPnuke was used to process the raw data, throwing out any read that contained adapters or uncalled bases, had a mean Phred below 15, or lacked an exact constant-primer or identifier match. High-quality paired reads were merged using COPE v1.2.5, and each unique nucleotide sequence was defined as a clonotype. Clonotypes were aligned to IMGT TRBV, TRBD and TRBJ reference segments using MiTCR v1.1. The analysis was restricted to V-J combinations with a frequency above 0.0001, which together covered roughly 99% of the repertoires. A TCS score was defined as the ratio between F50 (clonal expansion) and ExV (chaos), using BLOSUM62-based TCRdist between CDR3 peptides within each V-J. Welch's t-statistics and random forest reduced around 520 V-J features to roughly 13, which were used in a naive Bayes classifier (R e1071). No statistical method was used to fix the sample size in advance, and group allocation was not hidden from the investigators. TCR Vbeta CDR3 sequencing of approximately 140 peripheral blood samples (approximately 44 ophthalmopathy, 75 or so hyperthyroidism and roughly 17 progressor patients) is reported in the paper.

The sample in question was peripheral blood mononuclear cells (PBMCs), obtained at new diagnosis, from a patient treated with antithyroid drugs. The chain is encoded by TRBV7-6 joined to TRBJ2-7; 9 of the junction bases match TRBD1. The clonotype was recovered from a woman between 18 and 29 years old with Graves disease. Donor details come from another sample of the same person, matched by shared clones. The DNA sequence follows: TGTGCCAGCAGTCGTGGACAGGGGACAACCTACGAGCAGTACTTC. This translates into CASSRGQGTTYEQYF. The full variable domain, completed from the reference TRBV7-6 and TRBJ2-7 proteins outside the CDR3, reads GAGVSQSPRYKVTKRGQDVALRCDPISGHVSLYWYRQALGQGPEFLTYFNYEAQQDKSGLPNDRFSAERPEGSISTLTIQRTEQRDSAMYRCASSRGQGTTYEQYFGPGTRLTVT.